The clone carrying this T cell receptor (beta chain) was recorded many times. The junction does not match germline at one end; this may be a read error. This sample is part of a study of human T cells and chemical hapten exposure. What the library attached to individual cDNA molecules were unique molecular identifiers. A single record per CDR3 protein comes from TCRdb applying MiXCR to the RACE reads. The sample consists of 300,000 to 400,000 distinct CDR3 sequences, approximately 6.3% of them appearing once. Time point meaning: patch test 1, 2 weeks after DPC sensitization. Treatment given: therapeutic diphenylcyclopropenone sensitization with weekly scalp DPC. The drawing of blood occurred before each patch test was applied. The CDR3 length is 18 residues. Germline V lookup: CDR1 SSHAT, CDR2 FNYEAQ (reference sequence).

The V and J genes are TRBV7-7 and TRBJ2-1; 11 bases are shared with TRBD2. This specimen was whole blood, taken in connection with sensitization to the hapten diphenylcyclopropenone (DPC). This clonotype originated in a woman in her late teens or twenties with alopecia areata. Some clones in this sample may be carry-over from other donors' samples. The CDR3: CASSFSLAGGRTNNEQFF. The CDR3 coding sequence is TGTGCTAGCAGCTTCTCCCTAGCGGGGGGCCGTACAAACAATGAGCAGTTCTTC.